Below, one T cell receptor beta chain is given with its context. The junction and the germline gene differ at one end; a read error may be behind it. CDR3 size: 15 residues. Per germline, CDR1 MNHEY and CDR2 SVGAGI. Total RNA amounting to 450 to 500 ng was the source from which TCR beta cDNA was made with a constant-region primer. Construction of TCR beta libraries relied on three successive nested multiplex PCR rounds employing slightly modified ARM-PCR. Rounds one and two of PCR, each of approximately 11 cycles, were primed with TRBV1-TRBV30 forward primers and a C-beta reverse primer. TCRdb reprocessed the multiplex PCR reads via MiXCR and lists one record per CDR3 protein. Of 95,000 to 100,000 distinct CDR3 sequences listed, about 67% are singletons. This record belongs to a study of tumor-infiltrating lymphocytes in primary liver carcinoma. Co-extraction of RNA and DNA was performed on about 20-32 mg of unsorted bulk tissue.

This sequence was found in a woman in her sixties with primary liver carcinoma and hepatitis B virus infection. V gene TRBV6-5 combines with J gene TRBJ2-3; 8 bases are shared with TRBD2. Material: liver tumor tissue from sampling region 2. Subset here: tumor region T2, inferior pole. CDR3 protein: CASSYTSGMTDTHYF. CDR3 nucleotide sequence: TGTGCCAGCAGTTATACTAGCGGTATGACAGATACGCACTATTTT.